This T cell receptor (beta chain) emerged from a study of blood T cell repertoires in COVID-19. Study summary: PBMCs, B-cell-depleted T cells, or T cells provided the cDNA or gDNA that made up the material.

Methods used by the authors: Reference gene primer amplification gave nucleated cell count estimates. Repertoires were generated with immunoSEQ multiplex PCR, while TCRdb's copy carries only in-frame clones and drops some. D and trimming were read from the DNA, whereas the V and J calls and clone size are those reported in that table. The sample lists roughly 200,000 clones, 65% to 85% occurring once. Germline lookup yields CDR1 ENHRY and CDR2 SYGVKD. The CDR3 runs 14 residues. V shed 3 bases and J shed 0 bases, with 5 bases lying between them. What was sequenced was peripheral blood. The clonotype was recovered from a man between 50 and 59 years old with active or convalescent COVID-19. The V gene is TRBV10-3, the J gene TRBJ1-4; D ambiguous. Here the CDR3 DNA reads TGTGCCATCAGTGACGGGGCAACTAATGAAAAACTGTTTTTT. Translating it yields CAISDGATNEKLFF.